The sequence of this TCR beta chain was determined in a study of blood T cell repertoires in COVID-19. Germline CDR1 is MNHEY and CDR2 is SMNVEV (reference sequence). CDR3 length equals 17 residues. Trimming shortened V by 1 base and J by 1 base, and 16 bases separated the two germline ends. Clones were sequenced by immunoSEQ multiplex PCR, and TCRdb holds only the in-frame ones, with some missing. This sample yields a few hundred thousand clones, of which about 88% are seen a single time; roughly 4% belongs to the top ten. The clonotype originates from a man in his sixties who had recovered from COVID-19. V and J are TRBV27 and TRBJ1-1, with D perhaps matching TRBD1 (5 bases). The sequenced sample was peripheral blood. This CDR3 is CASSLLGQGGTNTEAFF. The CDR3 nucleotides read TGTGCCAGCAGTTTATTAGGGCAGGGAGGGACGAACACTGAAGCTTTCTTT.